This TCR beta chain was captured in a study of persistence of HIV-infected CD4 T cells. Study summary: The sample holds CD4+ T cells responsive to CMV or HIV-1 Gag.

The stimulus was an HIV-1 Gag 15-mer peptide pool, 0.85 to 1 ug/peptide/mL. CD40L-negative CD69-negative CD45RO-high memory CD4+ T cells were sorted as populations depleted of antigen-responding cells. The libraries were made with immunoSEQ version 4 in survey mode. Method: immunoSEQ multiplex PCR; TCRdb's copy keeps in-frame clones and lacks some. Altogether tens of thousands of clones are present, approximately 75% being singletons, with the ten largest covering approximately 1.7%. Trimming shortened V by 5 bases and J by 6 bases, and 14 bases separated the two germline ends. The V gene's germline CDR1 is MDHEN and CDR2 SYDVKM. This CDR3 has 15 amino acids. Points from the study as a whole: Antigen-responding cells were enriched for degenerate expanded CDR3beta sequences.

Concerning this clone: Its antigen is undetermined.

Sequenced material: CD4+ T cells sorted from PBMCs after roughly 19-hour stimulation, taken from a patient who received antiretroviral therapy. This TCR was recovered from an adult man with HIV who was CMV-seropositive. This chain uses TRBV28 with TRBJ1-6; possible D gene TRBD1, 6 bases. The CDR3 loop is CASSIDPRGNSPLHF. The CDR3 DNA reads as TGTGCCAGCAGTATCGACCCCAGGGGTAATTCACCCCTCCACTTT.